These T cell receptor beta chains were read from a single sample in a study of vaccination effects on CD4 cells after COVID-19. Libraries were prepared by immunoSEQ multiplex PCR; TCRdb keeps only in-frame clonotypes and omits some of them. The data contain around 45,000 clones, roughly 79% of them singletons. No antigen is known for these receptors. Material: CD4+ T cells from PBMCs cultured with SARS-CoV-2 spike peptides, obtained before COVID-19 vaccination. These receptors all come from a human donor who received a COVID-19 vaccine. Both conserved end residues are part of each CDR3. D genes are given only for firm matches. Some rows have no size entry. The others give once, few or many, or a class for an expanded clone.

clone_size j_call v_call d_call cdr3_aa cdr3_nt
. TRBJ2-3 TRBV5-1 . CASSLAPWGATDTQYF TGCGCCAGCAGCTTGGCGCCCTGGGGGGCGACAGATACGCAGTATTTT
. TRBJ2-1 TRBV5-1 . CASSLGRGRGDEQFF TGCGCCAGCAGCTTGGGGAGGGGCAGGGGCGATGAGCAGTTCTTC
. TRBJ2-5 TRBV10-2 TRBD2 CASSGLAGAAEETQYF TGCGCCAGCAGTGGACTAGCGGGGGCCGCGGAAGAGACCCAGTACTTC
. TRBJ1-2 TRBV20-1 . CSAILNYGYTF TGCAGTGCCATCTTGAACTATGGCTACACCTTC
. TRBJ1-2 TRBV7-2 TRBD1 CASSLEGAVFYGYTF TGTGCCAGCAGCTTAGAGGGGGCGGTTTTCTATGGCTACACCTTC
. TRBJ1-2 TRBV7-9 TRBD1 CASRSPPATGPSNGYTF TGTGCCAGCAGATCCCCCCCCGCGACAGGGCCATCTAATGGCTACACCTTC
. TRBJ1-2 TRBV6-6 . CASRQQGRSYGYTF TGTGCCAGCAGACAACAGGGTAGGAGCTATGGCTACACCTTC
. TRBJ2-3 TRBV24-1 TRBD1 CATSDPRDREGTDTQYF TGTGCCACCAGTGACCCCCGGGACAGGGAAGGAACAGATACGCAGTATTTT
once TRBJ2-5 TRBV7-2 TRBD2 CASSLVFSGGGAVETQYF TGTGCCAGCAGCTTAGTCTTTAGTGGCGGGGGGGCCGTAGAGACCCAGTACTTC
. TRBJ2-5 TRBV3-1/TRBV3-2 . CASSQRAVQETQYF TGTGCCAGCAGCCAAAGGGCAGTCCAAGAGACCCAGTACTTC
. TRBJ2-2 TRBV9 TRBD2 CASSPRTSGGARTGELFF TGTGCCAGCAGCCCAAGGACTAGCGGGGGGGCCAGGACCGGGGAGCTGTTTTTT
few TRBJ1-4 TRBV7-2 TRBD1 CASSLQTGGDEKLFF TGTGCCAGCAGCTTACAGACAGGGGGAGATGAAAAACTGTTTTTT
. TRBJ2-3 TRBV6-5 TRBD1 CASSLQGGTDTQYF TGTGCCAGCAGCCTACAGGGGGGCACAGATACGCAGTATTTT
few TRBJ1-1 TRBV28 . CASSLSRNTEAFF TGTGCCAGCAGTTTATCCCGAAACACTGAAGCTTTCTTT
. TRBJ2-4 TRBV30 TRBD2 CAWSVMRLREGKNIQYF TGTGCCTGGAGTGTAATGAGGTTACGGGAGGGAAAAAACATTCAGTACTTC
. TRBJ1-2 TRBV2 . CASSGRRINYGYTF TGTGCCAGCAGTGGCCGCCGGATTAACTATGGCTACACCTTC
. TRBJ2-1 TRBV3-1/TRBV3-2 . CASSLNRDSNNEQFF TGTGCCAGCAGCCTGAACAGGGATTCGAACAATGAGCAGTTCTTC
. TRBJ1-6 TRBV19 TRBD1 CASRGDRDSNNSPLHF TGTGCCAGTAGAGGGGACCGGGACAGTAATAATTCACCCCTCCACTTT
once TRBJ1-1 TRBV30 . CAWSVGGAEAFF TGTGCCTGGAGCGTGGGGGGGGCTGAAGCTTTCTTT
once TRBJ1-2 TRBV5-1 . CASSPGAINYGYTF TGCGCCAGCAGCCCTGGGGCCATTAACTATGGCTACACCTTC
. TRBJ2-5 TRBV6-5 . CASSVHFKQETQYF TGTGCCAGCAGCGTTCATTTTAAGCAAGAGACCCAGTACTTC
. TRBJ1-2 TRBV10-2 . CASSDADTLGYTF TGCGCCAGCAGTGACGCCGACACACTAGGCTACACCTTC
. TRBJ1-5 TRBV3-1/TRBV3-2 . CASSLGHLNQPQHF TGTGCCAGCAGCCTCGGACACCTTAATCAGCCCCAGCATTTT
. TRBJ1-4 TRBV7-2 . CASSSRGGSATNEKLFF TGTGCCAGCAGCTCGCGGGGGGGAAGTGCAACTAATGAAAAACTGTTTTTT
once TRBJ2-1 TRBV7-3 . CASSLEGMSNEQFF TGTGCCAGCAGCCTGGAGGGTATGAGTAATGAGCAGTTCTTC
. TRBJ1-6 TRBV6-7 . CASCPWGNSPLHF TGTGCCAGTTGCCCTTGGGGTAATTCACCCCTCCACTTT
. TRBJ1-1 TRBV6-5 . CASSSGGGGRIEAFF TGTGCCAGCAGTTCCGGCGGAGGGGGGCGCATTGAAGCTTTCTTT
few TRBJ2-2 TRBV3-1/TRBV3-2 . CASSPRFSGDSGELFF TGTGCCAGCAGCCCGAGATTCTCAGGGGACTCCGGGGAGCTGTTTTTT
. TRBJ2-2 TRBV5-6 TRBD2 CASSSPGTSVFTGELFF TGTGCCAGCAGCTCGCCCGGGACTAGCGTATTCACCGGGGAGCTGTTTTTT
. TRBJ2-3 TRBV7-3 . CASSLGRGPGDTQYF TGTGCCAGCAGCTTAGGGCGGGGGCCAGGAGATACGCAGTATTTT
. TRBJ1-2 TRBV20-1 . CSAWMNYGYTF TGCAGTGCTTGGATGAACTATGGCTACACCTTC
. TRBJ1-6 TRBV21-1 . CASSFQGFSSYNSPLHF TGTGCCAGCTCCTTCCAGGGGTTTAGCTCCTATAATTCACCCCTCCACTTT
. TRBJ2-4 TRBV6-2/TRBV6-3 . CASSPTGRINIQYF TGTGCCAGCAGCCCGACGGGACGGATAAACATTCAGTACTTC
. TRBJ1-1 TRBV30 . CAWSVRSWMNTEAFF TGTGCCTGGAGTGTAAGGAGTTGGATGAACACTGAAGCTTTCTTT
few TRBJ1-3 TRBV28 . CASSLTTGNTIYF TGTGCCAGCAGTTTGACAACTGGAAACACCATATATTTT
. TRBJ2-3 TRBV3-1/TRBV3-2 . CASSQAGTDTQYF TGTGCCAGCAGCCAAGCAGGCACAGATACGCAGTATTTT
. TRBJ1-1 TRBV3-1/TRBV3-2 . CASSRGTEAFF TGTGCCAGCAGCCGTGGCACTGAAGCTTTCTTT
. TRBJ2-1 TRBV5-8 . CASSFWGRHFNEQFF TGTGCCAGCAGCTTCTGGGGGAGACATTTCAATGAGCAGTTCTTC
. TRBJ1-2 TRBV6-5 . CASTRNQINYGYTF TGTGCCAGCACGCGGAACCAGATAAACTATGGCTACACCTTC
. TRBJ2-5 TRBV5-4 . CASSSPGLTGAQYF TGTGCCAGCAGCTCCCCGGGACTTACCGGGGCCCAGTACTTC
. TRBJ1-6 TRBV7-2 . CASSPSRATYNSPLHF TGTGCCAGCAGCCCAAGCCGGGCCACCTATAATTCACCCCTCCACTTT
. TRBJ2-1 TRBV7-2 . CASSLVAYEQFF TGTGCCAGCAGCTTAGTTGCCTATGAGCAGTTCTTC
. TRBJ2-5 TRBV7-9 TRBD2 CASSFLGGETQYF TGTGCCAGCAGCTTTCTGGGGGGGGAGACCCAGTACTTC
. TRBJ1-2 TRBV28 TRBD1 CASRPRTGVGGYTF TGTGCCAGCAGACCCCGGACAGGGGTAGGTGGCTACACCTTC
. TRBJ1-3 TRBV18 . CASSNGVTSGNTIYF TGTGCCAGCTCAAACGGGGTTACCTCTGGAAACACCATATATTTT
. TRBJ1-1 TRBV12-5 TRBD1 CASGLEGGRPMGEAFF TGTGCTAGTGGTTTGGAAGGGGGCAGACCGATGGGTGAAGCTTTCTTT
. TRBJ1-5 TRBV28 . CASPPSSGVSGQPQHF TGTGCCAGCCCTCCCTCATCCGGGGTTTCTGGGCAGCCCCAGCATTTT
. TRBJ1-2 TRBV5-1 . CASSLSQGDGYTF TGCGCCAGCAGCTTGTCGCAGGGCGATGGCTACACCTTC
. TRBJ1-1 TRBV5-5 . CASSLFYGNTEAFF TGTGCCAGCAGCTTGTTCTACGGGAACACTGAAGCTTTCTTT
. TRBJ2-3 TRBV28 TRBD1 CASRPPGGQGTDTQYF TGTGCCAGCAGACCCCCGGGGGGACAGGGGACAGATACGCAGTATTTT
. TRBJ2-5 TRBV3-1/TRBV3-2 . CASSQDYSLVETQYF TGTGCCAGCAGCCAAGACTACAGTCTCGTCGAGACCCAGTACTTC
few TRBJ2-2 TRBV5-1 . CASSLGGPTGELFF TGCGCCAGCAGCTTGGGGGGTCCCACCGGGGAGCTGTTTTTT
. TRBJ2-2 TRBV6-6 . CAITGGPGTGELFF TGTGCCATCACCGGCGGGCCGGGCACCGGGGAGCTGTTTTTT